This T cell receptor (beta chain) was documented in a study of CD4 T cells in relation to SARS-CoV-2 and coronaviruses. This CDR3 is 16 amino acids long. The unexposed donors gave CD4+ T cells in about 2011-2019, prior to COVID-19. TCRdb's copy holds only in-frame clones and misses some; the assay was immunoSEQ multiplex PCR. The table includes just under 65,000 clones, approximately 94% detected once. Sequencing was done on a sample of naive CD4+ T cells from PBMCs. The subset here: naive CD4+ T cells isolated by negative enrichment. The TCR comes from a human donor in good health. This rearrangement joins TRBV21-1 to TRBJ2-2; TRBD2 reflects the table's D call only, with no check against the DNA. TRBV21-1 is recorded as a pseudogene. The chain's CDR3 is CASSLRLAKNTGELFF. CDR3 nucleotide sequence: TGTGCCAGCAGCCTACGACTAGCGAAAAACACCGGGGAGCTGTTTTTT.